Sequencing of this T cell receptor beta chain was carried out in a study of control samples from healthy donors and cancer patients. Data came from immunoSEQ multiplex PCR; TCRdb stores just in-frame clones and leaves some out. The sample shows 110,000 or so clones, 75% to 90% of them seen only once. This clone has more than one count but fewer than ten. Germline-derived CDR1 and CDR2 are SGHRS and YFSETQ. V dropped 5 bases and J dropped 2; count of bases not matched to a gene: 7. CDR3 length: 14 amino acids. The V gene is TRBV5-1, the J gene TRBJ2-7; 7 nucleotides align to TRBD1. Sample: blood. This sequence was found in a woman between 50 and 59 years old in good health. In nucleotides, the CDR3 is TGCGCCAGCAGGGTCCCCGGACAGGCCTACGAGCAGTACTTC. As protein: CASRVPGQAYEQYF.